This TCR beta chain was sequenced for a study of cytomegalovirus exposure and HLA in healthy donors. Study results and limitations: In a later analysis, TCR association rates varied by HLA locus: DRB1 most, HLA-C fewest. The study reported that TCR beta sequences accurately predicted HLA-A and HLA-B alleles in most subjects.

The study ran its PCR with 60 Vbeta and 13 Jbeta primers. Assay used: immunoSEQ multiplex PCR; TCRdb lists only in-frame clones, some missing. There are around 91,000 clones in the sample; around 60% occur only once, and approximately 2.2% lies in the top ten. Concerning this clone: Its antigen is not known.

V was cut by 0 bases and J by 4 bases, with 10 bases left in between. The CDR3 runs 15 residues. Germline CDR1 and CDR2: SGHVS and FNYEAQ. The source material was PBMCs. This sequence was found in a human donor in good health. V and J are TRBV7-6 and TRBJ1-3, with D perhaps TRBD1 (6 bases). The CDR3 loop reads CASSLARGDGNTIYF. The CDR3 nucleotides are TGTGCCAGCAGCTTAGCCAGGGGCGACGGAAACACCATATATTTT. The full variable domain, rest sourced from reference TRBV7-6 and TRBJ1-3, is GAGVSQSPRYKVTKRGQDVALRCDPISGHVSLYWYRQALGQGPEFLTYFNYEAQQDKSGLPNDRFSAERPEGSISTLTIQRTEQRDSAMYRCASSLARGDGNTIYFGEGSWLTVV.